This T cell receptor beta chain was sequenced for a study of identical twins. General study results and limits: Some out-of-frame alpha sequences were shared by twins, and these showed excess low generation probability. The models systematically underestimated how much out-of-frame TCR alpha was shared in monozygotic twins.

As regards this clonotype: Its cognate antigen is unknown.

CDR3 length: 13 residues. Germline V gene lookup returns CDR1 MNHEY and CDR2 SMNVEV (reference sequence). Template switching introduced a universal primer site, and the cDNA bore unique molecular identifiers. MiXCR, applied by TCRdb to the 5' RACE reads, yields one record per CDR3 protein. The repertoire holds about 1.7 million distinct CDR3 sequences, with roughly a third as singletons. The sequence derives from a newborn girl in good health. What was sequenced was cord blood. The rearrangement uses TRBV27 and TRBJ2-4; D may be TRBD1 (6 bases). The J call may be incorrect, as the DNA end agrees better with TRBJ2-7. CDR3 in amino acids: CASSSGQSHEQYF. The CDR3, as DNA: TGTGCCAGCAGTTCCGGACAGTCCCACGAGCAGTACTTC.